These 9 T cell receptor beta chains came from one sample sequenced in a study of blood T cell repertoires in COVID-19. The data were produced by immunoSEQ multiplex PCR, yet TCRdb's version contains in-frame clones alone and is incomplete. The sample contains about 50,000 clones, roughly nine tenths of which appear only once. Sequencing was done on a sample of peripheral blood. The source of these receptors is a woman aged 60-70 years with COVID-19, enrolled during active disease.

J is TRBJ2-1 and V is TRBV19; 11 nucleotides line up with TRBD2. This CDR3 is 16 amino acids long. V lost 8 bases and J lost 7; bases outside the gene matches: 13. The germline gives CDR1 LNHDA, CDR2 SQIVND (reference sequence). CDR3 protein: CASQTVAGGRGNEQFF. CDR3 DNA sequence: TGTGCCAGTCAGACCGTAGCGGGAGGGAGGGGGAATGAGCAGTTCTTC.

The chain has TRBV30 and TRBJ1-1; unclear D gene. Trimming pared 1 base from V and 3 bases from J, leaving 6 bases between. CDR1 is GTSNPN, CDR2 SVGIG, per germline (reference sequence). This CDR3 has 12 amino acids. The CDR3 reads CAWSGGYTEAFF. The CDR3 DNA sequence: TGTGCCTGGAGTGGAGGGTACACTGAAGCTTTCTTT.

This chain uses TRBV7-9 with TRBJ2-7; D is unclear. V dropped 5 bases and J dropped 2 bases, with 16 bases sitting between them. This CDR3 spans 15 amino acids. CDR1 SEHNR and CDR2 FQNEAQ come from the germline V gene (reference sequence). The CDR3 protein is CASSLISGKAYEQYF. The CDR3 coding sequence is TGTGCCAGCAGCCTTATCTCAGGCAAGGCCTACGAGCAGTACTTC.

This clone was observed a single time. The V call is TRBV3-1 (or the pseudogene TRBV3-2), the J call TRBJ2-5; no clear D gene. From germline, CDR1 is LGHDT and CDR2 YNNKEL (reference sequence). Trimming took 4 bases from V and 5 from J, leaving 11 bases between them. The CDR3 totals 13 residues. The DNA of the CDR3 is TGTGCCAGCAGCCCTATGATTGTGGAGACCCAGTACTTC. This codes for CASSPMIVETQYF.

This clone appeared a single time. This chain uses TRBV11-1 with TRBJ1-4; 10 bases are shared with TRBD1. The CDR3 contains 15 residues. V gave up 4 bases and J gave up 3 bases; unmatched junction bases: 2. The germline CDR1 and CDR2 sequences are SGHAT and FQDESV (reference sequence). CDR3 DNA sequence: TGTGCCAGCAGCTCCGGGACAGGGGCTAATGAAAAACTGTTTTTT. This translates into CASSSGTGANEKLFF.

V gene TRBV9 combines with J gene TRBJ1-5; 7 positions agree with TRBD1. CDR3 length: 15 amino acids. V trimming: 0 bases; J trimming: 4 bases; junction bases outside the gene matches: 4. Germline loops: CDR1 SGDLS, CDR2 YYNGEE. CDR3 loop: CASSVGGQPNQPQHF. The CDR3 DNA sequence: TGTGCCAGCAGCGTAGGGGGACAGCCGAATCAGCCCCAGCATTTT. The variable domain in full, with the rest retrieved from reference TRBV9 and TRBJ1-5, is DSGVTQTPKHLITATGQRVTLRCSPRSGDLSVYWYQQSLDQGLQFLIQYYNGEERAKGNILERFSAQQFPDLHSELNLSSLELGDSALYFCASSVGGQPNQPQHFGDGTRLSIL.

This chain links TRBV3-1 (or the pseudogene TRBV3-2) with TRBJ2-1, with 8 bases lining up with TRBD2. Unmatched junction bases numbered 13, after V lost 5 bases and J lost 10 bases. The germline CDR1 and CDR2 sequences are LGHDT and YNNKEL (reference sequence). The CDR3 runs 15 residues. The CDR3 nucleotides read TGTGCCAGCAGCAGAGGGACTAGTGGGTCAGGAGAGCAGTTCTTC. As protein: CASSRGTSGSGEQFF.

The rearrangement links TRBV6-5 to TRBJ2-7; 9 nucleotides agree with TRBD1. Germline V gives CDR1 MNHEY, CDR2 SVGAGI. The CDR3 runs 16 residues. V was clipped by 2 bases and J by 5 bases; unmatched bases: 10. The CDR3 reads CASSYDGGQGRDEQYF. The CDR3 coding sequence is TGTGCCAGCAGTTACGATGGGGGACAGGGACGCGACGAGCAGTACTTC.

The J gene is TRBJ1-1, the V gene TRBV27; D gene uncertain. Trimming cost V 4 bases and J 0 bases, with 15 bases left between them. Germline V gene sequence: CDR1 MNHEY, CDR2 SMNVEV (reference sequence). The CDR3 has 16 residues. DNA for the CDR3: TGTGCCAGCAGTTCGGTCCGAAGCGGGGTGAACACTGAAGCTTTCTTT. Protein product: CASSSVRSGVNTEAFF.